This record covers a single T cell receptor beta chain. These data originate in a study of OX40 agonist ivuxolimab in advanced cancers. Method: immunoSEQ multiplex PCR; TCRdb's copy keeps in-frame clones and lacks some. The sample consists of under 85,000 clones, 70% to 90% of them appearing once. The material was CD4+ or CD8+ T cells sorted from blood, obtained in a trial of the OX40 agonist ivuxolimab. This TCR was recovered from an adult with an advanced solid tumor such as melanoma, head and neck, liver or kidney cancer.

DNA of the CDR3: TGTGCCAGCAGCTTAGTGGGTCGAGTAGGGGTGGACACTGAAGCTTTCTTT. Its translation is CASSLVGRVGVDTEAFF. The chain carries TRBV7-2 and TRBJ1-1; D is perhaps TRBD1 (5 bases). The ends were cut back, 1 base at V and 3 bases at J, with 18 bases in the middle. The CDR3 is made up of 17 amino acids. The V gene's germline CDR1 is SGHTA and CDR2 FQGNSA.